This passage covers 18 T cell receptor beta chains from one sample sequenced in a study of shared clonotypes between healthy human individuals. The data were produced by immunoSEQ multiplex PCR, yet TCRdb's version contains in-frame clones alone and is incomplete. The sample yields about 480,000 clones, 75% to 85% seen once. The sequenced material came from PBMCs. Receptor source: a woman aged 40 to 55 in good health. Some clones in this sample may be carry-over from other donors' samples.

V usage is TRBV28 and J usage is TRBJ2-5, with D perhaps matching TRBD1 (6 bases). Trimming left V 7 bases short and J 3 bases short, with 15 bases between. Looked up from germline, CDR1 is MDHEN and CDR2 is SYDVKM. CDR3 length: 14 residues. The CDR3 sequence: CASIKGQNKETQYF. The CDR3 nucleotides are TGTGCCAGCATAAAAGGACAGAACAAAGAGACCCAGTACTTC.

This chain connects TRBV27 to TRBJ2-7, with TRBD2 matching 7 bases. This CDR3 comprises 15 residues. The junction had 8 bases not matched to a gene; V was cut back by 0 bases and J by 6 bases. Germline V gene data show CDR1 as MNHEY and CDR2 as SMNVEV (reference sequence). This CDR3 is CASSLSASGIGEQYF. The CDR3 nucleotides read TGTGCCAGCAGTTTATCGGCCAGCGGGATCGGCGAGCAGTACTTC.

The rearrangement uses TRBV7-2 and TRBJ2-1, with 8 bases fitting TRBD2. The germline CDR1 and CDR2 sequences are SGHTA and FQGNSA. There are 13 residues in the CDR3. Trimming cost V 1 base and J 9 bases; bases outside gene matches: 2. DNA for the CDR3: TGTGCCAGCAGCTTAGGCACTAGCGGTGAGCAGTTCTTC. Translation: CASSLGTSGEQFF.

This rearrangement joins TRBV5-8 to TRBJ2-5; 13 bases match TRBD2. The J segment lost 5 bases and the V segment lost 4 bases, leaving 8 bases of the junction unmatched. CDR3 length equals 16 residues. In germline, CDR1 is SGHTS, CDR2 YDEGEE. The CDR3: CASSPGTSGIIETQYF. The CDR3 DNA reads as TGTGCCAGCAGCCCCGGGACTAGCGGGATTATTGAGACCCAGTACTTC.

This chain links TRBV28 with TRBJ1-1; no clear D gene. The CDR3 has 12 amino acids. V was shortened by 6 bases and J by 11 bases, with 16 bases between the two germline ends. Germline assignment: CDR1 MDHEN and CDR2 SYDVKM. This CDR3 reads CASSFGPPDAFF. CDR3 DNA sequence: TGTGCCAGCAGCTTTGGCCCGCCGGACGCTTTCTTT.

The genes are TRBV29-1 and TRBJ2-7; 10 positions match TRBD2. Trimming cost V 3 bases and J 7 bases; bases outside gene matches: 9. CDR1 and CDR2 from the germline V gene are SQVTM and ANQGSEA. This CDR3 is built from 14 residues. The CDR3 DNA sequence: TGCAGCGTTGAGCGGCTAGCGGGAGTGGGAGAGCAGTACTTC. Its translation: CSVERLAGVGEQYF.

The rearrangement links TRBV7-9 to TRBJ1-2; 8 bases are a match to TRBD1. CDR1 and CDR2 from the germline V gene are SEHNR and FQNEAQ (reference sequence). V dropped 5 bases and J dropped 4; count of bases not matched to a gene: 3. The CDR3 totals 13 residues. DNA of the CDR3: TGTGCCAGCAGCCGCGGGACAGGCTATGGCTACACCTTC. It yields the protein CASSRGTGYGYTF.

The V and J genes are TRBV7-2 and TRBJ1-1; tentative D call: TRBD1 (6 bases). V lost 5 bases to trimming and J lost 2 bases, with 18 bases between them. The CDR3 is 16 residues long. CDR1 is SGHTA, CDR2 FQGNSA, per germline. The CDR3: CASSPNAGTLNTEAFF. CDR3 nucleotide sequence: TGTGCCAGCAGCCCGAACGCCGGGACACTTAACACTGAAGCTTTCTTT.

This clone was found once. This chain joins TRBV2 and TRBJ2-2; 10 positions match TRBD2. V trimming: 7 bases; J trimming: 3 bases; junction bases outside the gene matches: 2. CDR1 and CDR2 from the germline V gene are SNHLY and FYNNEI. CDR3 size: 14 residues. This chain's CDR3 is CASIGLADTGELFF. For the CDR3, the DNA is TGTGCCAGCATCGGACTAGCGGACACCGGGGAGCTGTTTTTT.

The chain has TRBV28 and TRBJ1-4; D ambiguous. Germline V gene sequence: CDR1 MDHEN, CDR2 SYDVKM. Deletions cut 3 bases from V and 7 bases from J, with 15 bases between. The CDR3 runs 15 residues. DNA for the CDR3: TGTGCCAGCAGTTTGATGGCAGGAAGCAGTGAAAAACTGTTTTTT. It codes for CASSLMAGSSEKLFF.

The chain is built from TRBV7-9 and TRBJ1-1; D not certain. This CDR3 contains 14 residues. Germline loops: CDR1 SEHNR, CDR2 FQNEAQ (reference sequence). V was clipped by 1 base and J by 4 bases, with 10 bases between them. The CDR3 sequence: CASSLGGAATEAFF. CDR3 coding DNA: TGTGCCAGCAGCTTAGGGGGAGCAGCCACTGAAGCTTTCTTT. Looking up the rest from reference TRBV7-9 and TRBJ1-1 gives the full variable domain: DTGVSQNPRHKITKRGQNVTFRCDPISEHNRLYWYRQTLGQGPEFLTYFQNEAQLEKSRLLSDRFSAERPKGSFSTLEIQRTEQGDSAMYLCASSLGGAATEAFFGQGTRLTVV.

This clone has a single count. The CDR3 DNA reads as TGTGCCAGCAGCTTAGGCGGTTCCACGCCAGATACGCAGTATTTT. This gives the protein CASSLGGSTPDTQYF. V gene TRBV7-3 combines with J gene TRBJ2-3; D is ambiguous. Trimming left V 2 bases short and J 4 bases short, with 13 bases between. Germline V CDR1 and CDR2: SGHTA, FQGTGA. The CDR3 has 15 amino acids.

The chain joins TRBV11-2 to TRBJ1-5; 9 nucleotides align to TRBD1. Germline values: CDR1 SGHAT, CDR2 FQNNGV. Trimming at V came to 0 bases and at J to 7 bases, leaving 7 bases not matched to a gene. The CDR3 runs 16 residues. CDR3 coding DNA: TGTGCCAGCAGCTTAGATCGCGGGACAGGGTACCAGCCCCAGCATTTT. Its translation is CASSLDRGTGYQPQHF. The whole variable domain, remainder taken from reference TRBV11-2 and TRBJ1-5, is EAGVAQSPRYKIIEKRQSVAFWCNPISGHATLYWYQQILGQGPKLLIQFQNNGVVDDSQLPKDRFSAERLKGVDSTLKIQPAKLEDSAVYLCASSLDRGTGYQPQHFGDGTRLSIL.

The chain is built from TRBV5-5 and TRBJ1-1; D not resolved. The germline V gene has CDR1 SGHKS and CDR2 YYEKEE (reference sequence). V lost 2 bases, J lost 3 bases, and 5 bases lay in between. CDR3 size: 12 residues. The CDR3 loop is CASSFGYTEAFF. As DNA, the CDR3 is TGTGCCAGCAGCTTCGGGTACACTGAAGCTTTCTTT.

The CDR3 here is CASSFQGAEDTQYF. In nucleotides, the CDR3 is TGCGCCAGCAGCTTCCAGGGGGCTGAAGATACGCAGTATTTT. This chain uses TRBV5-1 with TRBJ2-3, with 8 bases matching TRBD1. CDR3 size: 14 residues. Germline loops: CDR1 SGHRS, CDR2 YFSETQ. Germline trimming cut 2 bases from V and 5 bases from J; bases unmatched to any gene: 4.

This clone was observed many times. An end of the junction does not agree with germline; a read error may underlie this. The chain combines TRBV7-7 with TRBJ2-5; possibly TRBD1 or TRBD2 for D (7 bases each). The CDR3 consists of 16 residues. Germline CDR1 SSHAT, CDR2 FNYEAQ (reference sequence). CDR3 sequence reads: CASSLAWGGGLETQYF. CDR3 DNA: TGTGCTAGCAGCTTAGCGTGGGGAGGGGGCCTGGAGACCCAGTACTTC.

The CDR3 protein is CASRLTGTAQETQYF. The CDR3, as DNA: TGTGCCAGCAGACTAACCGGGACCGCTCAAGAGACCCAGTACTTC. The chain employs TRBV7-2 and TRBJ2-5; D possibly uses TRBD1 or TRBD2 (5 bases each). V was trimmed by 6 bases and J by 2 bases, leaving 16 bases between them. Germline lookup yields CDR1 SGHTA and CDR2 FQGNSA. This CDR3 comprises 15 residues.

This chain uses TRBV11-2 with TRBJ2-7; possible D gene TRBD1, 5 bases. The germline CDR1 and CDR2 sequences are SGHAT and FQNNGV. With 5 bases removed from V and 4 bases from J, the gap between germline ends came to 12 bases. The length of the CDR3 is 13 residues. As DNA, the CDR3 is TGTGCCAGCAGCCCGACAGTACCTTACGAGCAGTACTTC. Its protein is CASSPTVPYEQYF.